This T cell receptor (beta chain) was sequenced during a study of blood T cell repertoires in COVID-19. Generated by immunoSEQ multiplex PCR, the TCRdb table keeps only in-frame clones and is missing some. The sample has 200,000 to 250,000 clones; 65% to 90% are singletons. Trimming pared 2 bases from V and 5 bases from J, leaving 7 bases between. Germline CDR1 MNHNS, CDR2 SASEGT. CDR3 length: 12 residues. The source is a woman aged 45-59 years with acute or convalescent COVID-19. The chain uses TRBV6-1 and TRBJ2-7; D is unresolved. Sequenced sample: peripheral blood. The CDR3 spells CASSETQNEQYF. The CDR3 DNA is TGTGCCAGCAGTGAAACACAAAACGAGCAGTACTTC.